These 11 T cell receptor beta chains originate from one sample sequenced in a study of blood T cell repertoires in COVID-19. Libraries were prepared by immunoSEQ multiplex PCR; TCRdb keeps only in-frame clonotypes and omits some of them. The sample records 250,000 to 350,000 clones, around 85% being singletons. Sequencing was done on a sample of peripheral blood. Source of these receptors: a human donor with COVID-19, enrolled during active disease. The donor label of this sample is uncertain.

The chain is built from TRBV24-1 and TRBJ2-7; TRBD1 matches 8 bases. V was pared by 1 base and J by 5 bases, with 9 bases of the junction left unmatched. Germline CDR1 reads KGHDR; CDR2 reads SFDVKD. This CDR3 is built from 16 residues. The CDR3 reads CATSDFPRTGNDEQYF. As DNA, the CDR3 is TGTGCCACCAGTGATTTTCCCAGGACAGGGAATGACGAGCAGTACTTC.

This clone was counted a few times. The chain links TRBV5-1 to TRBJ1-4; D possibly corresponds to TRBD1 (5 bases). V gave up 3 bases and J gave up 8 bases, with 14 bases separating them. CDR3 length: 14 amino acids. Germline assignment: CDR1 SGHRS and CDR2 YFSETQ. The CDR3 is CASSSDTWTEKLFF. In DNA, the CDR3 is TGCGCCAGCAGCTCGGACACCTGGACCGAAAAACTGTTTTTT.

This chain uses TRBV7-2 with TRBJ2-1; 16 bases match TRBD2. After removal of 4 bases from V and 6 bases from J, the junction contained 3 bases not matched to a gene. The CDR3 is 16 amino acids. Germline lookup yields CDR1 SGHTA and CDR2 FQGNSA. Here the CDR3 DNA reads TGTGCCAGCAGCTCGGGACTAGCGGGAGGGATCAATGAGCAGTTCTTC. Translating gives CASSSGLAGGINEQFF. Full variable domain (missing parts from reference TRBV7-2 and TRBJ2-1): GAGVSQSPSNKVTEKGKDVELRCDPISGHTALYWYRQSLGQGLEFLIYFQGNSAPDKSGLPSDRFSAERTGGSVSTLTIQRTQQEDSAVYLCASSSGLAGGINEQFFGPGTRLTVL.

V gene TRBV2 combines with J gene TRBJ2-1; D is perhaps TRBD1 (5 bases). V was pared by 7 bases and J by 6 bases, with 13 bases between. Germline V gene lookup returns CDR1 SNHLY and CDR2 FYNNEI. CDR3 length: 13 amino acids. The CDR3 spells CASKGQYSNEQFF. The CDR3, as DNA: TGTGCCAGCAAGGGGCAGTATAGCAATGAGCAGTTCTTC.

This rearrangement joins TRBV5-1 to TRBJ2-1, with TRBD2 as a possible D gene (6 bases). The CDR3 extends over 15 amino acids. Germline CDR1 reads SGHRS; CDR2 reads YFSETQ. V lost 0 bases, J lost 5 bases, and 12 bases lay in between. This CDR3 reads CASSLDEGGNNEQFF. Here the CDR3 DNA reads TGCGCCAGCAGCTTGGACGAGGGAGGAAACAATGAGCAGTTCTTC.

The rearrangement joins TRBV5-1 to TRBJ1-1, with unresolved D. Trimming left V 4 bases short and J 1 base short, with 11 bases between. Germline lookup yields CDR1 SGHRS and CDR2 YFSETQ. The CDR3 is made up of 14 amino acids. The CDR3: CASSPREGNTEAFF. The CDR3 DNA sequence: TGCGCCAGCAGCCCCCGGGAGGGGAACACTGAAGCTTTCTTT.

The rearrangement uses TRBV11-2 and TRBJ1-2; D unresolved. Germline-derived CDR1 and CDR2 are SGHAT and FQNNGV. V lost 5 bases and J 4 bases, leaving 11 bases between the germline ends. This CDR3 has 13 residues. The DNA of the CDR3 is TGTGCCAGCAGCCCCTTACGGAGCTATGGCTACACCTTC. It is translated as CASSPLRSYGYTF.

The V call is TRBV3-1 (or the pseudogene TRBV3-2), the J call TRBJ1-1; D gene unclear. V lost 1 base and J 4 bases, leaving 7 bases between the germline ends. The CDR3 has 13 residues. Germline V CDR1 and CDR2: LGHDT, YNNKEL (reference sequence). CDR3: CASSQVPGTEAFF. DNA for the CDR3: TGTGCCAGCAGCCAAGTCCCGGGCACTGAAGCTTTCTTT.

The V call is TRBV28, the J call TRBJ2-6, with D possibly being TRBD2 (5 bases). This CDR3 is 17 amino acids long. Germline V lookup: CDR1 MDHEN, CDR2 SYDVKM. Trimming took 3 bases from V and 0 from J, leaving 12 bases between them. CDR3 loop: CASSLYRESSGANVLTF. The CDR3 nucleotides read TGTGCCAGCAGTTTGTATAGGGAGAGCTCTGGGGCCAACGTCCTGACTTTC.

The J gene is TRBJ1-5, the V gene TRBV5-4; maybe TRBD1 (5 bases). The V end was cut by 8 bases, the J end by 10 bases, with 19 bases between. Germline V gene lookup returns CDR1 SGHNT and CDR2 YYREEE (reference sequence). The CDR3 runs 13 residues. CDR3 residues: CASQTGPTEPQHF. CDR3 DNA: TGTGCCAGTCAAACGGGCCCGACAGAACCCCAGCATTTT.

J is TRBJ2-3 and V is TRBV5-4, with a tentative D call TRBD2 (6 bases). Trimming left V 4 bases short and J 6 bases short, with 21 bases between. CDR1 and CDR2 (germline): SGHNT, YYREEE (reference sequence). The CDR3 has 16 amino acids. The CDR3 spells CASSPLIPGVGDTQYF. The CDR3 DNA reads TGTGCCAGCAGCCCCTTAATACCGGGAGTCGGGGATACGCAGTATTTT.